This T cell receptor (beta chain) was identified during a study of beta chain features in type 1 diabetes. Study-level points and caveats: Within the patient group, naive, central memory and Treg TCRB repertoires appeared more similar to each other than within healthy donors. Type 1 diabetes patients had TCRB CDR3s that were shorter (moderately but significantly so) in all four CD4+ subsets.

Many counts were recorded for this clone. The target antigen is unknown. Other DNA sequences in the sample encode the same CDR3. Sequenced material consisted of expressed TCRB transcripts (all of the isolated RNA was reverse transcribed). The study sequenced naive, central memory and regulatory T cell samples to an average of about 3.9 million reads. The repertoire was sequenced with immunoSEQ multiplex PCR; TCRdb's copy has only in-frame clones and lacks some. The sample has roughly 300,000 clones, 8% seen once. Trimming removed 2 bases at V and 0 bases at J, with 4 bases between. Germline V gene lookup returns CDR1 SGHAT and CDR2 FQNNGV. The CDR3 spans 13 residues.

The receptor was derived from a woman aged 18-29 years in good health. This chain connects TRBV11-2 to TRBJ1-1; D unresolved. Sequencing was carried out using central memory CD4+ T cells from blood. CDR3 amino acids: CASSLTVNTEAFF. CDR3 DNA sequence: TGTGCCAGCAGCTTAACAGTGAACACTGAAGCTTTCTTT. The whole variable domain, remainder taken from reference TRBV11-2 and TRBJ1-1, is EAGVAQSPRYKIIEKRQSVAFWCNPISGHATLYWYQQILGQGPKLLIQFQNNGVVDDSQLPKDRFSAERLKGVDSTLKIQPAKLEDSAVYLCASSLTVNTEAFFGQGTRLTVV.